What follows are 4 T cell receptor beta chains derived from one specimen sequenced in a study of T cell changes during pregnancy in multiple sclerosis. Produced via immunoSEQ multiplex PCR; TCRdb's table is partial and in-frame only. This table holds 25,000 to 30,000 clones, 89% found once. The material sequenced was CD4+ T cells from peripheral blood mononuclear cells, taken in the second trimester of pregnancy. The receptors originated from a female donor with multiple sclerosis, enrolled in a pregnancy study.

The V and J genes are TRBV7-9 and TRBJ2-1; 10 positions agree with TRBD2. Germline-derived CDR1 and CDR2 are SEHNR and FQNEAQ (reference sequence). Germline trimming cut 1 base from V and 10 bases from J; bases unmatched to any gene: 1. There are 13 residues in the CDR3. The CDR3, as DNA: TGTGCCAGCAGCTTAGGGGGACTAGCGGAGCAGTTCTTC. Translated, it gives CASSLGGLAEQFF.

This clone was seen a few times. The chain is built from TRBV7-9 and TRBJ2-1; 15 bases map to TRBD2. Germline V lookup: CDR1 SEHNR, CDR2 FQNEAQ (reference sequence). After removal of 5 bases from V and 7 bases from J, the junction contained 12 bases not matched to a gene. The CDR3 length is 18 residues. Here the CDR3 reads CASSKGLAGGHHMNEQFF. The DNA for the CDR3 is TGTGCCAGCAGCAAGGGACTAGCGGGGGGTCACCATATGAATGAGCAGTTCTTC.

The chain uses TRBV2 and TRBJ1-4; 11 nucleotides line up with TRBD1. The V gene's germline CDR1 is SNHLY and CDR2 FYNNEI. The CDR3 consists of 14 residues. The V segment lost 3 bases and the J segment 8 bases; nucleotides outside the gene matches: 2. The CDR3 sequence: CASSDWDRGEKLFF. The CDR3 nucleotides are TGTGCCAGCAGTGACTGGGACAGGGGGGAAAAACTGTTTTTT.

This rearrangement joins TRBV18 to TRBJ2-7, with TRBD2 as a possible D gene (5 bases). The CDR3 extends over 16 amino acids. The V and J ends lost 1 base and 4 bases respectively, with 17 bases between them. Germline CDR1 and CDR2: KGHSH and LQKENI. CDR3 residues: CASSPRRLGEPYEQYF. The CDR3 nucleotides read TGTGCCAGCTCACCACGGCGATTGGGAGAACCTTACGAGCAGTACTTC.